This T cell receptor beta chain was profiled in a study of shared clonotypes between healthy human individuals. Study conclusions and caveats: Donors were few, which limited the genetic and exposure-history diversity represented. About 5.2% was the fraction of naive CD4 clonotypes found shared across several donors.

Deep-level assay runs were performed. Method: immunoSEQ multiplex PCR; TCRdb's copy keeps in-frame clones and lacks some. The sample includes a few million clones, around nine tenths of them seen just once. Remarks on this clone: Its antigen is undetermined.

Partitioning of CD4+ cells yielded a CD45RA+ naive subset and a CD45RA-negative memory subset. Sequencing input: naive CD4+ T cells sorted from blood. The subset here: CD45RA+ positively selected. This TCR was sampled from a man aged 18 to 29 in good health.

This CDR3 reads CASSLQPNSLAGDEQFF. The CDR3 region has the DNA TGCGCCAGCAGCTTACAACCTAACTCACTAGCGGGAGATGAGCAGTTCTTC. The rearrangement uses TRBV5-1 and TRBJ2-1; TRBD2 matches 11 bases. The CDR3 consists of 17 residues. The V gene end was trimmed by 2 bases and the J gene end by 8 bases; junction bases not matched to a gene: 12. Germline CDR1 is SGHRS and CDR2 is YFSETQ.